The 9 T cell receptor beta chains below all came from one sample that was sequenced in a study of blood T cell repertoires in COVID-19. TCRdb's table, derived via immunoSEQ multiplex PCR, lists solely in-frame clones and lacks some. This sample has about 260,000 clones, with 84% found just once. The sample was peripheral blood. Every receptor here comes from a human donor in a cohort sampled during active COVID-19.

The CDR3 loop is CASSLALGTPDTQYF. The CDR3 DNA is TGTGCCAGCAGCTTAGCCCTTGGGACTCCCGATACGCAGTATTTT. V and J are TRBV7-2 and TRBJ2-3; maybe TRBD2 (6 bases). V dropped 0 bases and J dropped 6 bases, with 13 bases sitting between them. CDR1 SGHTA and CDR2 FQGNSA come from the germline V gene. The CDR3 covers 15 residues.

This clone has more than one count but fewer than ten. The V call is TRBV7-9, the J call TRBJ2-1; TRBD2 agrees at 8 bases. Germline assignment: CDR1 SEHNR and CDR2 FQNEAQ (reference sequence). The ends lost 4 bases at V and 7 bases at J; junction bases unmatched: 9. The CDR3 is 15 amino acids. The CDR3 DNA sequence: TGTGCCAGCAGCTGGGAAGTAGCGGGAATGAATGAGCAGTTCTTC. Protein product: CASSWEVAGMNEQFF. Based on the CDR3 plus reference TRBV7-9 and TRBJ2-1, the full variable domain is DTGVSQNPRHKITKRGQNVTFRCDPISEHNRLYWYRQTLGQGPEFLTYFQNEAQLEKSRLLSDRFSAERPKGSFSTLEIQRTEQGDSAMYLCASSWEVAGMNEQFFGPGTRLTVL.

J is TRBJ2-3 and V is TRBV6-5; D is perhaps TRBD2 (6 bases). The CDR3 extends over 14 amino acids. Germline assignment: CDR1 MNHEY and CDR2 SVGAGI. With 8 bases removed from V and 0 bases from J, the gap between germline ends came to 12 bases. Written as DNA, the CDR3 is TGTGCCAGCCGACGTAGCGGTAGCACAGATACGCAGTATTTT. It translates to CASRRSGSTDTQYF.

This chain joins TRBV12-3 or TRBV12-4 and TRBJ2-2, with a tentative D call TRBD2 (6 bases). V lost 3 bases and J lost 7, with 9 bases in between. CDR3 length: 13 amino acids. For the CDR3, the DNA is TGTGCCAGCAGTTTCCCCGGGGGCGGGGAGCTGTTTTTT. Its translation: CASSFPGGGELFF.

The chain employs TRBV2 and TRBJ2-3; D is ambiguous. CDR1 and CDR2 from the germline V gene are SNHLY and FYNNEI. The CDR3 runs to 13 residues. Trimming left V 8 bases short and J 0 bases short, with 9 bases between. DNA for the CDR3: TGTGCCAGCGCACCGGTTAGCACAGATACGCAGTATTTT. Translation gives CASAPVSTDTQYF.

The V and J genes are TRBV9 and TRBJ1-6; D is possibly TRBD1 (6 bases). This CDR3 comprises 15 residues. Germline V gene lookup returns CDR1 SGDLS and CDR2 YYNGEE. V was clipped by 4 bases and J by 6 bases, with 14 bases between them. The DNA of the CDR3 is TGTGCCAGCAGCCCCCCCGGGACAAGTAATTCACCCCTCCACTTT. Its protein product is CASSPPGTSNSPLHF. The full variable domain, its missing parts supplied by reference TRBV9 and TRBJ1-6, is DSGVTQTPKHLITATGQRVTLRCSPRSGDLSVYWYQQSLDQGLQFLIQYYNGEERAKGNILERFSAQQFPDLHSELNLSSLELGDSALYFCASSPPGTSNSPLHFGNGTRLTVT.

The V gene is TRBV5-6, the J gene TRBJ2-1; D is ambiguous. The CDR3 has 12 residues. Trimming pared 0 bases from V and 11 bases from J, leaving 9 bases between. Germline V gene sequence: CDR1 SGHDT, CDR2 YYEEEE. The CDR3 here is CASSLVVAKQFF. As DNA, the CDR3 is TGTGCCAGCAGCTTGGTTGTAGCCAAGCAGTTCTTC.

CDR3: CASSRSSGGSYEQYF. CDR3 coding DNA: TGCGCCAGCAGCCGCTCTAGCGGGGGTTCCTACGAGCAGTACTTC. The gene calls are TRBV4-1 and TRBJ2-7; 10 bases are a match to TRBD2. From germline, CDR1 is MGHRA and CDR2 YSYEKL. This CDR3 comprises 15 residues. J lost 1 base, V lost 4 bases, and 4 bases had no gene match.

V gene TRBV4-1 combines with J gene TRBJ1-6; 7 positions match TRBD1. The CDR3 covers 18 residues. J was trimmed by 0 bases and V by 0 bases; bases with no gene match: 5. The germline CDR1 and CDR2 sequences are MGHRA and YSYEKL. The CDR3 protein is CASSQDTGVSSYNSPLHF. The CDR3, as DNA: TGCGCCAGCAGCCAAGATACAGGGGTGAGCTCCTATAATTCACCCCTCCACTTT.